This T cell receptor (beta chain) was identified in a study of control samples from healthy donors and cancer patients. The method was immunoSEQ multiplex PCR; TCRdb's version includes in-frame clones alone and lacks a portion of them. The sample lists roughly 92,000 clones, roughly 86% occurring once. Germline loops: CDR1 KGHSH, CDR2 LQKENI. Trimming cost V 3 bases and J 6 bases, with 9 bases left between them. This CDR3 is built from 12 residues. The sequenced material came from blood. The chain carries TRBV18 and TRBJ2-7, with D perhaps matching TRBD1 (6 bases). This sequence originates from a woman aged 50 to 60 in good health. This CDR3 is CASSPGQTEQYF. The CDR3 nucleotides read TGTGCCAGCTCACCCGGACAGACCGAGCAGTACTTC.